This T cell receptor beta chain was found in a study of identical twins. Study-wide findings and caveats: Models underpredicted monozygotic twin sharing of out-of-frame TCR alpha. Alpha sequences that were out-of-frame and twin-shared showed an excess of low generation probability. The abundant beta clonotypes from cord blood had fewer insertions, and memory repertoires had none of this.

Unique molecular identifiers were present on cDNA, and template switching added a universal primer site. TCRdb reprocessed the 5' RACE reads via MiXCR and lists one record per CDR3 protein. The sample lists about 1.7 million distinct CDR3 sequences; roughly a third were seen once. V was shortened by 2 bases and J by 2 bases, with 12 bases between the two germline ends. The CDR3 is 15 residues long. The germline gives CDR1 MDHEN, CDR2 SYDVKM. This clonotype was detected ten times or more. Its antigen is undetermined. The specimen was cord blood. The chain joins TRBV28 to TRBJ1-2; unclear D gene. The clonotype was recovered from a newborn girl in good health. The CDR3 DNA reads as TGTGCCAGCAGTTTACCCGTGGCCAGGAACTATGGCTACACCTTC. It encodes CASSLPVARNYGYTF.